The clone carrying this T cell receptor beta chain has a handful of counts. Its antigen is as yet unknown. Germline V gene lookup returns CDR1 SGHVS and CDR2 FQNEAQ. The CDR3 loop spans 15 amino acids. Trimming removed 5 bases from V and 2 bases from J, with 15 bases in between. From the reads, TCRdb called clonotypes with MiXCR, one entry per CDR3 protein. The table lists approximately 300,000 distinct CDR3 sequences, approximately 25% of them singletons. The data originate from a study of T cell repertoires in cytomegalovirus infection. Study information: CMV infection together with matching HLA type was indicated by public TCR beta signatures.

This sequence joins TRBV7-8 and TRBJ1-1; D may be TRBD1 (5 bases). The clonotype originates from a human donor in good health (CMV status not recorded). Some clones in this sample may be carry-over from other donors' samples. Sequenced material: cultured PBMCs, taken from culture after CMV antigen stimulation. The CDR3, as DNA: TGTGCCAGCAGCCCCACGACAGATACTAACACTGAAGCTTTCTTT. Translated, it gives CASSPTTDTNTEAFF.